These 9 T cell receptor beta chains were sequenced from one sample in a study of T cell responses to AZD1222 COVID-19 vaccine. Produced via immunoSEQ multiplex PCR; TCRdb's table is partial and in-frame only. Of roughly 100,000 clones detected, roughly 90% appear once; the ten largest clones hold about a sixth. The specimen was peripheral blood, collected 28 days after the second AZD1222 dose. The receptor source for this set is an adult who received the AZD1222 COVID-19 vaccine.

V gene TRBV10-3 combines with J gene TRBJ2-7; D is possibly TRBD1 (6 bases). Germline V gene data show CDR1 as ENHRY and CDR2 as SYGVKD. CDR3 length equals 13 residues. The V end lost 6 bases, the J end lost 2 bases, and 11 bases lay between the germline ends. The CDR3 loop is CAIRGDITYEQYF. In DNA form, the CDR3 reads TGTGCCATCAGAGGGGACATTACCTACGAGCAGTACTTC.

The J gene is TRBJ1-1, the V gene TRBV5-4; 10 bases fit TRBD1. Germline CDR1 SGHNT, CDR2 YYREEE (reference sequence). The J segment lost 3 bases and the V segment lost 0 bases, leaving 2 bases of the junction unmatched. The CDR3 has 15 residues. The CDR3 here is CASSLGGTGDTEAFF. CDR3 coding DNA: TGTGCCAGCAGCTTGGGGGGGACAGGGGACACTGAAGCTTTCTTT.

The rearrangement joins TRBV29-1 to TRBJ1-1, with 7 bases identical to TRBD1. The CDR3 extends over 13 amino acids. CDR1 is SQVTM and CDR2 is ANQGSEA in the germline V gene. The junction had 5 bases not matched to a gene; V was cut back by 6 bases and J by 1 base. The CDR3 DNA follows: TGCAGCGTCAAAGGGGGCCCGAACACTGAAGCTTTCTTT. Translated: CSVKGGPNTEAFF.

The V call is TRBV7-3, the J call TRBJ2-1, with 9 bases fitting TRBD2. CDR3 length: 16 residues. Per germline, CDR1 SGHTA and CDR2 FQGTGA. The V segment lost 2 bases and the J segment 9 bases; nucleotides outside the gene matches: 11. CDR3 protein: CASSLRSGSLLGEQFF. In DNA form, the CDR3 reads TGTGCCAGCAGCTTACGTAGCGGGAGCTTACTCGGTGAGCAGTTCTTC.

CDR3 in amino acids: CASGTKPPGQGAKAFF. CDR3 nucleotide sequence: TGTGCTAGTGGGACGAAACCCCCTGGACAGGGGGCGAAAGCTTTCTTT. V gene TRBV12-5 combines with J gene TRBJ1-1; the match to TRBD1 covers 11 bases. Germline V gene data show CDR1 as LGHNT and CDR2 as FRNRAP. This CDR3 spans 16 amino acids. The J segment lost 9 bases and the V segment lost 6 bases, leaving 15 bases of the junction unmatched.

This clone appeared once. V and J are TRBV7-9 and TRBJ1-3; D gene ambiguous. The CDR3 is made up of 13 amino acids. The V gene lost 2 bases and the J gene lost 2 bases, with 4 bases spanning the gap. CDR1 and CDR2 from the germline V gene are SEHNR and FQNEAQ (reference sequence). The CDR3 coding sequence is TGTGCCAGCAGCTTAACTCCTGGAAACACCATATATTTT. Amino acid sequence: CASSLTPGNTIYF.

V and J are TRBV6-5 and TRBJ2-5; TRBD2 agrees at 7 bases. With V trimmed by 7 bases and J by 1 base, 6 bases remained unmatched. The length of the CDR3 is 14 residues. Germline V gene lookup returns CDR1 MNHEY and CDR2 SVGAGI. For the CDR3, the DNA is TGTGCCAGCACCACCCGGGGGGTCCAAGAGACCCAGTACTTC. Residues: CASTTRGVQETQYF.

V gene TRBV19 combines with J gene TRBJ2-7; 8 bases agree with TRBD1. V shed 3 bases and J 3 bases; nucleotides not matched to a gene: 4. Germline CDR1 and CDR2: LNHDA and SQIVND (reference sequence). CDR3 length equals 14 residues. CDR3 amino acids: CASSILQGDYEQYF. Here the CDR3 DNA reads TGTGCCAGTAGTATCTTACAGGGGGACTACGAGCAGTACTTC.

The J gene is TRBJ1-1, the V gene TRBV28; D is possibly TRBD1 (6 bases). From germline, CDR1 is MDHEN and CDR2 SYDVKM. This CDR3 comprises 15 residues. V was pared by 7 bases and J by 1 base, with 16 bases between. CDR3 sequence (DNA): TGTGCCAGCAACCCGAGGACAGTCCGGAACACTGAAGCTTTCTTT. Protein product: CASNPRTVRNTEAFF. The full variable domain, rest sourced from reference TRBV28 and TRBJ1-1, is DVKVTQSSRYLVKRTGEKVFLECVQDMDHENMFWYRQDPGLGLRLIYFSYDVKMKEKGDIPEGYSVSREKKERFSLILESASTNQTSMYLCASNPRTVRNTEAFFGQGTRLTVV.